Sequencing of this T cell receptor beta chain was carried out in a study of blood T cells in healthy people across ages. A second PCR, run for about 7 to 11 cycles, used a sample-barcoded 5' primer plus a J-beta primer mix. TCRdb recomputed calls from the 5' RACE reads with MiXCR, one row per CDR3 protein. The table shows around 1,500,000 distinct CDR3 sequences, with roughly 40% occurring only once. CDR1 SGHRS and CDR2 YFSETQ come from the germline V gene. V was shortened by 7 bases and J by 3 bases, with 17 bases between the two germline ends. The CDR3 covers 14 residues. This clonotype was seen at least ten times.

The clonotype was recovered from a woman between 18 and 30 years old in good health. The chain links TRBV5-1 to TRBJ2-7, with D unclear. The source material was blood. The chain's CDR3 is CASGLSVGYYEQYF. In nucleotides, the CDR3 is TGCGCCAGCGGCCTGAGCGTGGGATACTACGAGCAGTACTTC.